The 28 T cell receptor beta chains listed next were all sequenced from one sample in a study of blood T cell repertoires in COVID-19. Only in-frame clones appear in the TCRdb table, and some are missing; sequencing was by immunoSEQ multiplex PCR. This sample yields around 190,000 clones, of which 85% to 90% are seen a single time; around 20% belongs to the top ten. The sample comprised peripheral blood. Source of these receptors: a man between 65 and 79 years old with active or convalescent COVID-19.

Only a few counts were recorded for this clone. This rearrangement joins TRBV14 to TRBJ2-1, with 9 bases that match TRBD2. V shed 1 base and J 9 bases; nucleotides not matched to a gene: 7. The germline V gene encodes CDR1 SGHDN and CDR2 FVKESK. The CDR3 runs 15 residues. The CDR3, as DNA: TGTGCCAGCAGCCAAGTTAGCGGGAGATTCGTTGAGCAGTTCTTC. Translated: CASSQVSGRFVEQFF.

This chain uses TRBV6-5 with TRBJ2-7; 8 nucleotides line up with TRBD1. CDR1 is MNHEY and CDR2 is SVGAGI in the germline V gene. V shed 0 bases, J shed 0 bases, and the junction held 4 bases outside the gene matches. This CDR3 is 16 amino acids long. The CDR3 nucleotides read TGTGCCAGCAGTTACTCGAGGACAGGGAACTCCTACGAGCAGTACTTC. This sequence encodes CASSYSRTGNSYEQYF.

The rearrangement joins TRBV14 to TRBJ1-6; TRBD1 matches 7 bases. Trimming at V came to 5 bases and at J to 7 bases, leaving 8 bases not matched to a gene. The CDR3 has 15 residues. Germline CDR1 reads SGHDN; CDR2 reads FVKESK. The CDR3 DNA follows: TGTGCCAGCAGCGCACGGACAGGAGGGAATTCACCCCTCCACTTT. Translated: CASSARTGGNSPLHF.

The V call is TRBV6-5, the J call TRBJ2-2; 9 bases map to TRBD1. V lost 8 bases to trimming and J lost 2 bases; unmatched junction nucleotides: 3. From germline, CDR1 is MNHEY and CDR2 SVGAGI. The CDR3 consists of 14 residues. The CDR3: CASLDRGNTGELFF. The DNA for the CDR3 is TGTGCCAGCCTGGACAGGGGAAACACCGGGGAGCTGTTTTTT.

The chain links TRBV12-3 or TRBV12-4 to TRBJ1-1; D is ambiguous. Trimming stripped 3 bases from V and 4 bases from J, with 9 bases between. CDR3 length: 13 residues. In DNA form, the CDR3 reads TGTGCCAGCAGTTTCCAGGAGGGCACTGAAGCTTTCTTT. This translates into CASSFQEGTEAFF.

This chain joins TRBV10-3 and TRBJ2-3; no firm D call. Trimming pared 2 bases from V and 5 bases from J, leaving 5 bases between. This CDR3 contains 12 residues. Germline assignment: CDR1 ENHRY and CDR2 SYGVKD. Here the CDR3 DNA reads TGTGCCATCAGTGAGAGACAAGATACGCAGTATTTT. As protein: CAISERQDTQYF.

This chain connects TRBV27 to TRBJ1-5; possible D gene TRBD1, 6 bases. The CDR3 is made up of 14 amino acids. Trimming removed 0 bases at V and 6 bases at J, with 9 bases between. Per germline, CDR1 MNHEY and CDR2 SMNVEV (reference sequence). The CDR3 reads CASSLSQGGQPQHF. CDR3 sequence (DNA): TGTGCCAGCAGTTTATCACAGGGCGGTCAGCCCCAGCATTTT.

The chain couples TRBV4-3 to TRBJ2-5; weak D call: TRBD1 (5 bases). The CDR3 length is 13 residues. The V end was cut by 2 bases, the J end by 5 bases, with 9 bases between. Germline CDR1 LGHNA, CDR2 YSLEER. The CDR3, as DNA: TGCGCCAGCAGCCAAAGGGGCGAGGAGACCCAGTACTTC. Translating gives CASSQRGEETQYF.

The rearrangement joins TRBV7-9 to TRBJ2-5; 9 nucleotides match TRBD1. The germline V gene has CDR1 SEHNR and CDR2 FQNEAQ (reference sequence). There are 15 residues in the CDR3. V lost 1 base and J lost 4; bases outside the gene matches: 4. CDR3 sequence reads: CASSLGQGGLETQYF. Here the CDR3 DNA reads TGTGCCAGCAGCTTAGGACAGGGGGGGTTAGAGACCCAGTACTTC.

The chain has TRBV7-2 and TRBJ1-1; D is ambiguous. The germline CDR1 and CDR2 sequences are SGHTA and FQGNSA. This CDR3 contains 15 residues. With 4 bases removed from V and 6 bases from J, the gap between germline ends came to 18 bases. The DNA of the CDR3 is TGTGCCAGCAGCTCCCGGTCTGTTCTTTTTTCTGAAGCTTTCTTT. Its protein product is CASSSRSVLFSEAFF.

The chain combines TRBV28 with TRBJ2-4; D is perhaps TRBD2 (5 bases). This CDR3 has 15 amino acids. Trimming shortened V by 6 bases and J by 0 bases, and 12 bases separated the two germline ends. Germline V gene data show CDR1 as MDHEN and CDR2 as SYDVKM. CDR3 protein: CASSPRVPAKNIQYF. The CDR3 DNA sequence: TGTGCCAGCAGCCCGCGGGTCCCAGCCAAAAACATTCAGTACTTC.

This chain uses TRBV4-3 with TRBJ2-3; the D is unclear. The CDR3 sequence is 13 residues long. Trimming removed 4 bases at V and 2 bases at J, with 7 bases between. CDR1 is LGHNA, CDR2 YSLEER, per germline. CDR3 protein: CASSLQSTDTQYF. In nucleotides, the CDR3 is TGCGCCAGCAGCCTGCAGTCCACAGATACGCAGTATTTT.

The chain recombines TRBV6-5 with TRBJ1-6; unclear D gene. V lost 0 bases, J lost 4 bases, and 7 bases lay in between. The CDR3 spans 15 residues. From germline, CDR1 is MNHEY and CDR2 SVGAGI. The CDR3: CASSYSTGYNSPLHF. The CDR3 DNA follows: TGTGCCAGCAGTTACTCGACTGGGTATAATTCACCCCTCCACTTT.

The rearrangement uses TRBV5-1 and TRBJ2-2, with a weak D call TRBD2 (6 bases). There are 15 residues in the CDR3. Trimming removed 2 bases from V and 4 bases from J, with 12 bases in between. CDR1 and CDR2 from the germline V gene are SGHRS and YFSETQ. CDR3: CASSLSGDPTGELFF. DNA of the CDR3: TGCGCCAGCAGCTTATCGGGGGACCCCACCGGGGAGCTGTTTTTT.

The genes are TRBV29-1 and TRBJ1-2, with 10 bases identical to TRBD1. From germline, CDR1 is SQVTM and CDR2 ANQGSEA. J lost 8 bases, V lost 6 bases, and 6 bases had no gene match. The CDR3 covers 12 residues. CDR3 loop: CSVGGQGEGYTF. The CDR3 DNA is TGCAGCGTCGGCGGACAGGGGGAAGGCTACACCTTC. The full variable domain, completed using reference TRBV29-1 and TRBJ1-2, is SAVISQKPSRDICQRGTSLTIQCQVDSQVTMMFWYRQQPGQSLTLIATANQGSEATYESGFVIDKFPISRPNLTFSTLTVSNMSPEDSSIYLCSVGGQGEGYTFGSGTRLTVV.

V usage is TRBV12-3 or TRBV12-4 and J usage is TRBJ1-1; D unresolved. The CDR3 consists of 13 residues. Trimming cost V 6 bases and J 4 bases, with 12 bases left between them. The DNA for the CDR3 is TGTGCCAGCAGCCTCCTCGCGAGCACTGAAGCTTTCTTT. Its translation: CASSLLASTEAFF.

The rearrangement links TRBV12-3 or TRBV12-4 to TRBJ1-5, with 10 bases lining up with TRBD1. This CDR3 spans 13 amino acids. The J segment lost 5 bases and the V segment lost 6 bases, leaving 1 base of the junction unmatched. The CDR3 loop reads CASRGTGDQPQHF. The CDR3 DNA sequence: TGTGCCAGCAGGGGGACAGGGGATCAGCCCCAGCATTTT.

The rearrangement links TRBV4-3 to TRBJ2-7; 10 nucleotides match TRBD2. Germline V CDR1 and CDR2: LGHNA, YSLEER. CDR3 size: 17 residues. V trimming: 0 bases; J trimming: 2 bases; junction bases outside the gene matches: 7. CDR3 sequence (DNA): TGCGCCAGCAGCCAAGAGTGGAGGACTAGCGGTGCCTACGAGCAGTACTTC. Its protein is CASSQEWRTSGAYEQYF.

V and J are TRBV10-1 and TRBJ1-2; no clear D gene. This CDR3 is 16 amino acids long. V lost 5 bases and J lost 1, with 17 bases in between. From germline, CDR1 is WNHNN and CDR2 SYGVQD (reference sequence). CDR3 DNA sequence: TGCGCCAGCAGTCAACCCCCTCCACCAGGTAACTATGGCTACACCTTC. Translation gives CASSQPPPPGNYGYTF.

The J gene is TRBJ2-4, the V gene TRBV28; 10 nucleotides line up with TRBD1. The trim removed 6 bases at V and 5 bases at J, leaving 7 bases unmatched. This CDR3 region has 15 residues. Germline V gene data show CDR1 as MDHEN and CDR2 as SYDVKM. The chain's CDR3 is CASSLRQGAENIQYF. The CDR3 region has the DNA TGTGCCAGCAGCCTCAGACAGGGGGCTGAAAACATTCAGTACTTC.

The gene calls are TRBV6-5 and TRBJ1-5, with D possibly matching TRBD1 (5 bases). Trimming cost V 6 bases and J 7 bases, with 19 bases left between them. The CDR3 loop spans 15 amino acids. Germline values: CDR1 MNHEY, CDR2 SVGAGI. In DNA, the CDR3 is TGTGCCAGCAGCCAAGGGGAGGCCTGGGGACAGCCCCAGCATTTT. Protein product: CASSQGEAWGQPQHF.

This sequence joins TRBV19 and TRBJ1-4, with D perhaps matching TRBD1 (5 bases). Germline CDR1 and CDR2: LNHDA and SQIVND (reference sequence). The CDR3 contains 13 residues. Between the trimmed V and J ends, which lost 2 bases and 7 bases, there was a span of 8 bases. The CDR3 nucleotides read TGTGCCAGTAGTATAATGGGGGGTGAAAAACTGTTTTTT. It is translated as CASSIMGGEKLFF.

The CDR3 spells CASSDYRTRSGNTIYF. The CDR3 bases are TGTGCCAGCAGCGACTACCGAACCCGCTCTGGAAACACCATATATTTT. V is TRBV5-5 and J is TRBJ1-3, with D uncertain. The CDR3 spans 16 residues. From germline, CDR1 is SGHKS and CDR2 YYEKEE (reference sequence). V was pared by 4 bases and J by 0 bases, with 14 bases between.

The chain joins TRBV18 to TRBJ1-2, with 7 bases identical to TRBD1. V lost 3 bases to trimming and J lost 4 bases; unmatched junction nucleotides: 5. Germline CDR1 reads KGHSH; CDR2 reads LQKENI. The CDR3 runs 14 residues. The CDR3 sequence: CASSPGQVPYGYTF. The CDR3, as DNA: TGTGCCAGCTCACCCGGACAGGTTCCCTATGGCTACACCTTC.

This chain uses TRBV5-1 with TRBJ1-2, with 7 bases matching TRBD1. The ends lost 1 base at V and 1 base at J; junction bases unmatched: 13. Germline V gene lookup returns CDR1 SGHRS and CDR2 YFSETQ. The CDR3 spans 18 residues. CDR3 residues: CASSLSSDRRKFNYGYTF. The CDR3 DNA reads as TGCGCCAGCAGCTTGTCCTCGGACAGGAGAAAATTTAACTATGGCTACACCTTC.

The V and J genes are TRBV28 and TRBJ1-5, with 8 bases lining up with TRBD1. The germline V gene encodes CDR1 MDHEN and CDR2 SYDVKM. J was trimmed by 3 bases and V by 6 bases; bases with no gene match: 10. This CDR3 has 16 residues. The CDR3 bases are TGTGCCAGCAGCCGGACAGGGTACGGGGTCAATCAGCCCCAGCATTTT. This codes for CASSRTGYGVNQPQHF.

The chain couples TRBV7-8 to TRBJ2-5, with TRBD1 matching 7 bases. Germline CDR1 SGHVS, CDR2 FQNEAQ. Trimming cost V 9 bases and J 0 bases; bases outside gene matches: 4. The CDR3 contains 13 residues. The CDR3 DNA is TGTGCCAGTCCTCAGGGGGACCAAGAGACCCAGTACTTC. This gives the protein CASPQGDQETQYF.

The chain's CDR3 is CASSNRDRGDGYTF. CDR3 sequence (DNA): TGTGCCAGTAGTAACCGAGACAGGGGCGATGGCTACACCTTC. The chain recombines TRBV19 with TRBJ1-2, with 8 bases matching TRBD1. The J segment lost 6 bases and the V segment lost 4 bases, leaving 7 bases of the junction unmatched. The germline gives CDR1 LNHDA, CDR2 SQIVND (reference sequence). The CDR3 runs to 14 residues.